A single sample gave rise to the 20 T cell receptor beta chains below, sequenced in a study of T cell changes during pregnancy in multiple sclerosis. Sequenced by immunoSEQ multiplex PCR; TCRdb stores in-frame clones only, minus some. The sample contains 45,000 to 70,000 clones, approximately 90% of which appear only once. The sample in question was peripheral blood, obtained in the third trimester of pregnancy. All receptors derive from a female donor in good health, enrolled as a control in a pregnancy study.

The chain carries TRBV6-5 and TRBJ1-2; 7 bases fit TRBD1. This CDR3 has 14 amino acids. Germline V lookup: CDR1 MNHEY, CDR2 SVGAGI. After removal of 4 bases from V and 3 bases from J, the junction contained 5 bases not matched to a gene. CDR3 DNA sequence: TGTGCCAGCAGTTCCGAGACAGGGCACTATGGCTACACCTTC. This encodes CASSSETGHYGYTF.

The CDR3 spells CASSPGGDPMYKQYF. The DNA for the CDR3 is TGTGCCAGCAGCCCCGGGGGGGACCCCATGTACAAGCAGTACTTC. V is TRBV28 and J is TRBJ2-7; 8 bases are shared with TRBD2. This CDR3 contains 15 residues. Germline V CDR1 and CDR2: MDHEN, SYDVKM. The V and J ends lost 6 bases and 8 bases, in that order; junction bases with no gene match: 15.

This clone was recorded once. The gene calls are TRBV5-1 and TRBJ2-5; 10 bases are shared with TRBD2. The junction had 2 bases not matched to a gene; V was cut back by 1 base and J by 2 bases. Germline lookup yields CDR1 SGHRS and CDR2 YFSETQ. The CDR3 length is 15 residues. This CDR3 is CASSLSGRAQETQYF. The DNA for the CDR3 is TGCGCCAGCAGCTTGAGCGGGAGGGCTCAAGAGACCCAGTACTTC.

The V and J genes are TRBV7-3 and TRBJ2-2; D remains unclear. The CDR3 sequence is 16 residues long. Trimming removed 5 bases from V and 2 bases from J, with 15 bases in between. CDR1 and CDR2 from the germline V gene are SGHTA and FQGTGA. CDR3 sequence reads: CASSPLVAVNTGELFF. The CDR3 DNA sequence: TGTGCCAGCAGCCCCCTAGTGGCAGTAAACACCGGGGAGCTGTTTTTT.

The CDR3 nucleotides read TGTGCCTCGACAGGCGTAGGTGGCTACACCTTC. Translated: CASTGVGGYTF. The rearrangement joins TRBV30 to TRBJ1-2, with D perhaps matching TRBD1 (6 bases). The germline gives CDR1 GTSNPN, CDR2 SVGIG (reference sequence). V lost 7 bases and J 7 bases, leaving 13 bases between the germline ends. CDR3 length: 11 amino acids.

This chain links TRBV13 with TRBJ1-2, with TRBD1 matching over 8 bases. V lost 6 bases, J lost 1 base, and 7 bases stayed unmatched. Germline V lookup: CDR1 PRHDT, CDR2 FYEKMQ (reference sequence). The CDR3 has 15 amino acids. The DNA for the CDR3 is TGTGCCAGCAGATCGACAGGGGTCCTTAACTATGGCTACACCTTC. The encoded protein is CASRSTGVLNYGYTF.

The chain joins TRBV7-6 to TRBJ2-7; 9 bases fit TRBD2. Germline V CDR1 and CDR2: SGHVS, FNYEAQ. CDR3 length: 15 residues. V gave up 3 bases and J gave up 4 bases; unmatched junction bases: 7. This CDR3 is CASSLGGRASYEQYF. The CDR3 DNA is TGTGCCAGCAGCTTGGGCGGGAGGGCCTCTTACGAGCAGTACTTC.

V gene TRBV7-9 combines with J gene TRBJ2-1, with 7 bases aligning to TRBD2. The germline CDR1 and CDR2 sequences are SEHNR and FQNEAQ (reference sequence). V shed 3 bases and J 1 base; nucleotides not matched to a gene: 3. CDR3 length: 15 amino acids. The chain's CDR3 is CASSFGGESYNEQFF. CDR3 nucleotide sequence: TGTGCCAGCAGCTTTGGGGGGGAATCCTACAATGAGCAGTTCTTC.

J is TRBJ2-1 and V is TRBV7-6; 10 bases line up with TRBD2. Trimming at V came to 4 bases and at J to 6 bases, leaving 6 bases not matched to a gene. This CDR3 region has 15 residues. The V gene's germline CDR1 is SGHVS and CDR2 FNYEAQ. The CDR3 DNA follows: TGTGCCAGCAGCTCGGGACTAGCGAGATCCAATGAGCAGTTCTTC. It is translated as CASSSGLARSNEQFF.

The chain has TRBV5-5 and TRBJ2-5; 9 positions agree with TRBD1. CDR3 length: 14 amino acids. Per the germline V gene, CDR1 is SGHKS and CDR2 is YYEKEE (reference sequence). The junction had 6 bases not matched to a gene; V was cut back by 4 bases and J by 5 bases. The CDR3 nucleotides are TGTGCCAGCAGCGTGAACAGGGGGCAGGAGACCCAGTACTTC. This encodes CASSVNRGQETQYF.

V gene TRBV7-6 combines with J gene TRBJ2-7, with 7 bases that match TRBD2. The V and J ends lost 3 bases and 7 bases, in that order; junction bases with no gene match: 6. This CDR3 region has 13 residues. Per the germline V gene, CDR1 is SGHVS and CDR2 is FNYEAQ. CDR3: CASSFLAAGEQYF. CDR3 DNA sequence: TGTGCCAGCAGCTTTCTAGCGGCGGGAGAGCAGTACTTC.

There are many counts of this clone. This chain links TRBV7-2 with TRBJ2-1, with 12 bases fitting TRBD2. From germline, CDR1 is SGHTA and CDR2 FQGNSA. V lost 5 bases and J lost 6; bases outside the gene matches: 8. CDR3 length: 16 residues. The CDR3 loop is CASSPQLAGGINEQFF. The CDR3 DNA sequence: TGTGCCAGCAGCCCGCAGCTAGCGGGGGGGATCAATGAGCAGTTCTTC.

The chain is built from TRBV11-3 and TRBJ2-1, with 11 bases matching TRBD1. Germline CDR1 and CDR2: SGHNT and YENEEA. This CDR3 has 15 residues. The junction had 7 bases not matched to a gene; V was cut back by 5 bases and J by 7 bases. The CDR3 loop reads CASSPGTGGWNEQFF. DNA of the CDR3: TGTGCCAGCAGCCCCGGGACAGGGGGTTGGAATGAGCAGTTCTTC.

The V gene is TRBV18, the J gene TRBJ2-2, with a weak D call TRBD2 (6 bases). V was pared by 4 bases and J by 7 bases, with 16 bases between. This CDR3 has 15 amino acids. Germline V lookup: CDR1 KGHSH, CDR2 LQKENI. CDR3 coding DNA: TGTGCCAGCTCACAGCTCAGGGACTTCGTCGGGGAGCTGTTTTTT. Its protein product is CASSQLRDFVGELFF.

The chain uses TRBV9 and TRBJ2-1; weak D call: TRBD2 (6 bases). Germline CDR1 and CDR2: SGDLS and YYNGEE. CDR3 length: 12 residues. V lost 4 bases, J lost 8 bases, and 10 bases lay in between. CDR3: CASSQRVDEQFF. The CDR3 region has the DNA TGTGCCAGCAGCCAGCGGGTGGATGAGCAGTTCTTC.

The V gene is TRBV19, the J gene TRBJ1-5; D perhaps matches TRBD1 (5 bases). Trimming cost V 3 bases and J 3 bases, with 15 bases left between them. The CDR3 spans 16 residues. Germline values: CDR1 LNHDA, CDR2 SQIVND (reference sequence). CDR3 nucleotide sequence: TGTGCCAGTAGTATGTACGAGAGACAGTTCAATCAGCCCCAGCATTTT. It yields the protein CASSMYERQFNQPQHF.

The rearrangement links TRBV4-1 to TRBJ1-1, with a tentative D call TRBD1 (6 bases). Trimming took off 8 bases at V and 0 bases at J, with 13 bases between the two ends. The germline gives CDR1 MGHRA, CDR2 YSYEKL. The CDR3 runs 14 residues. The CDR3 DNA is TGCGCCAGCGGACAGAGATCGATGAACACTGAAGCTTTCTTT. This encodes CASGQRSMNTEAFF.

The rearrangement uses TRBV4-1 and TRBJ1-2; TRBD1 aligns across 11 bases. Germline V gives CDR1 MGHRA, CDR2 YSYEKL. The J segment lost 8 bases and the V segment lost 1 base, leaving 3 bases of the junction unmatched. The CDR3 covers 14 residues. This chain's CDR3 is CASSQGRTGGGYTF. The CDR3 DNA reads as TGCGCCAGCAGCCAAGGTAGGACAGGGGGCGGCTACACCTTC.

Here the CDR3 DNA reads TGTGCCAGCAGCGTTTCGGGACAGGGCGCCTACGAGCAGTACTTC. Encoded protein: CASSVSGQGAYEQYF. This sequence joins TRBV9 and TRBJ2-7; 9 bases agree with TRBD1. CDR3 length equals 15 residues. Germline CDR1 reads SGDLS; CDR2 reads YYNGEE. The V segment lost 2 bases and the J segment 2 bases; nucleotides outside the gene matches: 5. Full variable domain (missing parts from reference TRBV9 and TRBJ2-7): DSGVTQTPKHLITATGQRVTLRCSPRSGDLSVYWYQQSLDQGLQFLIQYYNGEERAKGNILERFSAQQFPDLHSELNLSSLELGDSALYFCASSVSGQGAYEQYFGPGTRLTVT.

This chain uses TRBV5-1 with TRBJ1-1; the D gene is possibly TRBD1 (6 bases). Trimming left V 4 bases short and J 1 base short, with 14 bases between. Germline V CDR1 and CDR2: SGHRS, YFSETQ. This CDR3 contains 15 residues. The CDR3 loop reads CASSPREGGNTEAFF. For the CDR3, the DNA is TGCGCCAGCAGCCCCAGGGAAGGGGGGAACACTGAAGCTTTCTTT.